The 27 T cell receptor beta chains below all came from one sample that was sequenced in a study of T cell changes during pregnancy in multiple sclerosis. This table comes from immunoSEQ multiplex PCR, and its TCRdb copy is limited to in-frame clones, with some not included. The table shows 60,000 to 70,000 clones, with 91% occurring only once. The sample in question was peripheral blood, obtained in the third trimester of pregnancy. The receptor source for this set is a female donor in good health, enrolled as a control in a pregnancy study.

This clone turned up a few times. This chain connects TRBV7-8 to TRBJ1-1, with D possibly matching TRBD1 (5 bases). V was shortened by 5 bases and J by 3 bases, with 10 bases between the two germline ends. Germline V gene lookup returns CDR1 SGHVS and CDR2 FQNEAQ. This CDR3 region has 13 residues. DNA for the CDR3: TGTGCCAGCAGCCGAGGAGGGGACACTGAAGCTTTCTTT. Protein: CASSRGGDTEAFF.

This rearrangement joins TRBV7-9 to TRBJ1-2, with D unclear. The CDR3 is 13 amino acids. The germline V gene encodes CDR1 SEHNR and CDR2 FQNEAQ (reference sequence). V lost 5 bases and J 3 bases, leaving 10 bases between the germline ends. DNA of the CDR3: TGTGCCAGCAGCGTTGAAGAGGACTATGGCTACACCTTC. Translating gives CASSVEEDYGYTF.

The chain joins TRBV6-6 to TRBJ1-1; possible D gene TRBD1, 5 bases. Trimming cost V 3 bases and J 3 bases, with 8 bases left between them. Per the germline V gene, CDR1 is MNHNY and CDR2 is SVGAGI (reference sequence). The length of the CDR3 is 13 residues. The CDR3 DNA sequence: TGTGCCAGCAGTTATGGGGGGTACACTGAAGCTTTCTTT. This translates into CASSYGGYTEAFF.

The rearrangement joins TRBV29-1 to TRBJ2-1; D possibly corresponds to TRBD1 (7 bases). V shed 6 bases and J shed 0 bases, with 12 bases lying between them. The V gene's germline CDR1 is SQVTM and CDR2 ANQGSEA. This CDR3 has 14 amino acids. The DNA for the CDR3 is TGCAGCGTGGAGGGACAGACCTCCTACAATGAGCAGTTCTTC. This gives the protein CSVEGQTSYNEQFF.

This chain joins TRBV28 and TRBJ2-3; 9 nucleotides align to TRBD1. CDR1 is MDHEN, CDR2 SYDVKM, per germline. V shed 5 bases, J shed 10 bases, and the junction held 10 bases outside the gene matches. There are 14 residues in the CDR3. The chain's CDR3 is CASSPLGQGRAQYF. The CDR3, as DNA: TGTGCCAGCAGTCCCCTGGGACAGGGACGGGCGCAGTATTTT.

The V and J genes are TRBV29-1 and TRBJ1-1, with 7 bases that match TRBD1. V shed 4 bases, J shed 0 bases, and the junction held 2 bases outside the gene matches. The germline V gene has CDR1 SQVTM and CDR2 ANQGSEA. The CDR3 extends over 13 amino acids. The CDR3 DNA reads TGCAGCGTTGGGACAGGCCTGAACACTGAAGCTTTCTTT. This encodes CSVGTGLNTEAFF.

The rearrangement joins TRBV2 to TRBJ2-7; D might be TRBD2 (6 bases). Trimming stripped 0 bases from V and 1 base from J, with 10 bases between. This CDR3 spans 15 amino acids. Germline V gene data show CDR1 as SNHLY and CDR2 as FYNNEI. In DNA, the CDR3 is TGTGCCAGCAGTGAAGCGGGACTGGGATCCTACGAGCAGTACTTC. Protein sequence: CASSEAGLGSYEQYF.

The chain carries TRBV5-1 and TRBJ1-2, with 7 bases identical to TRBD1. The CDR3 extends over 15 amino acids. After removal of 0 bases from V and 4 bases from J, the junction contained 6 bases not matched to a gene. Germline CDR1 is SGHRS and CDR2 is YFSETQ. The CDR3, as DNA: TGCGCCAGCAGCTTGGGACAGGGTAGAAGCTATGGCTACACCTTC. It encodes CASSLGQGRSYGYTF. Based on the CDR3 plus reference TRBV5-1 and TRBJ1-2, the full variable domain is KAGVTQTPRYLIKTRGQQVTLSCSPISGHRSVSWYQQTPGQGLQFLFEYFSETQRNKGNFPGRFSGRQFSNSRSEMNVSTLELGDSALYLCASSLGQGRSYGYTFGSGTRLTVV.

V and J are TRBV6-1 and TRBJ2-5; D possibly corresponds to TRBD2 (5 bases). The CDR3 is 13 residues long. From germline, CDR1 is MNHNS and CDR2 SASEGT. V lost 8 bases to trimming and J lost 1 base, with 11 bases between them. The CDR3 DNA reads TGTGCCAGCTCAGCAGGACTCCAAGAGACCCAGTACTTC. This codes for CASSAGLQETQYF.

This clone was recorded once. V gene TRBV7-2 combines with J gene TRBJ2-7, with 12 bases lining up with TRBD2. The CDR3 consists of 16 residues. Germline V gives CDR1 SGHTA, CDR2 FQGNSA. With 6 bases clipped from V and 0 bases from J, the junction kept 6 bases outside the gene matches. The CDR3 here is CASSFGLAGTSYEQYF. CDR3 bases: TGTGCCAGCAGTTTTGGACTAGCGGGGACCTCCTACGAGCAGTACTTC.

This clone was seen a few times. V gene TRBV6-5 combines with J gene TRBJ2-1; TRBD1 matches at 8 bases. CDR1 and CDR2 (germline): MNHEY, SVGAGI. V lost 2 bases to trimming and J lost 6 bases; unmatched junction nucleotides: 9. The CDR3 spans 16 residues. In DNA form, the CDR3 reads TGTGCCAGCAGTTACCCATCGGGGACAGGACCCAATGAGCAGTTCTTC. Its protein product is CASSYPSGTGPNEQFF.

The chain employs TRBV2 and TRBJ2-1; 7 bases map to TRBD2. V shed 6 bases, J shed 4 bases, and the junction held 12 bases outside the gene matches. The V gene's germline CDR1 is SNHLY and CDR2 FYNNEI. The CDR3 is 16 amino acids. The CDR3 loop is CASRGGTGVKYNEQFF. CDR3 DNA sequence: TGTGCCAGCAGGGGAGGGACCGGCGTAAAATACAATGAGCAGTTCTTC.

For the CDR3, the DNA is TGTGCCAGCAGCTTCGGACAGGGACTCCCTTTGAGCTCACCCCTCCACTTT. Translating it yields CASSFGQGLPLSSPLHF. V usage is TRBV7-6 and J usage is TRBJ1-6; 8 bases agree with TRBD1. Germline assignment: CDR1 SGHVS and CDR2 FNYEAQ. This CDR3 region has 17 residues. The J segment lost 10 bases and the V segment lost 3 bases, leaving 14 bases of the junction unmatched. Full variable domain (remainder filled in from reference TRBV7-6 and TRBJ1-6): GAGVSQSPRYKVTKRGQDVALRCDPISGHVSLYWYRQALGQGPEFLTYFNYEAQQDKSGLPNDRFSAERPEGSISTLTIQRTEQRDSAMYRCASSFGQGLPLSSPLHFGNGTRLTVT.

The chain employs TRBV2 and TRBJ2-7; possibly TRBD2 for D (5 bases). CDR3 size: 15 residues. V gave up 3 bases and J gave up 2 bases, with 14 bases separating them. The V gene's germline CDR1 is SNHLY and CDR2 FYNNEI. The CDR3 reads CASSEGYGETYEQYF. CDR3 coding DNA: TGTGCCAGCAGTGAGGGCTACGGGGAAACCTACGAGCAGTACTTC.

The chain links TRBV30 to TRBJ1-5, with 11 bases aligning to TRBD1. The CDR3 loop spans 15 amino acids. The V gene end was trimmed by 1 base and the J gene end by 5 bases; junction bases not matched to a gene: 4. CDR1 and CDR2 from the germline V gene are GTSNPN and SVGIG (reference sequence). CDR3 sequence reads: CAWSAGQGADQPQHF. DNA of the CDR3: TGTGCCTGGAGTGCCGGACAGGGGGCGGATCAGCCCCAGCATTTT. Combining the CDR3 with reference TRBV30 and TRBJ1-5 gives the whole variable domain SQTIHQWPATLVQPVGSPLSLECTVEGTSNPNLYWYRQAAGRGLQLLFYSVGIGQISSEVPQNLSASRPQDRQFILSSKKLLLSDSGFYLCAWSAGQGADQPQHFGDGTRLSIL.

V usage is TRBV5-1 and J usage is TRBJ2-7; D is perhaps TRBD2 (5 bases). Germline V gene sequence: CDR1 SGHRS, CDR2 YFSETQ. This CDR3 region has 11 residues. The V end lost 4 bases, the J end lost 9 bases, and 11 bases lay between the germline ends. CDR3 in amino acids: CASSRGSRQYF. The CDR3 coding sequence is TGCGCCAGCAGCCGGGGTAGCCGGCAGTACTTC.

The J gene is TRBJ1-1, the V gene TRBV2; D call uncertain. The CDR3 loop spans 12 amino acids. CDR1 is SNHLY, CDR2 FYNNEI, per germline. Trimming removed 3 bases from V and 7 bases from J, with 9 bases in between. The CDR3 DNA reads as TGTGCCAGCAGTGACCTATTTGATGAAGCTTTCTTT. The encoded protein is CASSDLFDEAFF.

This rearrangement joins TRBV5-7 to TRBJ1-1; TRBD1 aligns across 12 bases. TRBV5-7 is given ORF status, its function remaining uncertain. The CDR3 loop spans 18 amino acids. Germline trimming cut 0 bases from V and 4 bases from J; bases unmatched to any gene: 10. CDR3 in amino acids: CASSLAEGQGAKGTEAFF. The CDR3 nucleotides are TGTGCCAGCAGCTTGGCCGAGGGACAGGGGGCCAAGGGCACTGAAGCTTTCTTT.

This sequence joins TRBV27 and TRBJ2-1; D gene ambiguous. Germline assignment: CDR1 MNHEY and CDR2 SMNVEV (reference sequence). The germline V and J ends were trimmed by 6 bases and 6 bases, with 9 bases remaining between them. The CDR3 covers 12 residues. The CDR3 DNA reads as TGTGCCAGCAGCCCCCTAGGCAATGAGCAGTTCTTC. Translation gives CASSPLGNEQFF.

The chain uses TRBV19 and TRBJ1-5; D unresolved. Trimming pared 8 bases from V and 3 bases from J, leaving 20 bases between. The CDR3 extends over 16 amino acids. CDR1 is LNHDA, CDR2 SQIVND, per germline (reference sequence). The CDR3 sequence is CASSSGGSPLNQPQHF. Here the CDR3 DNA reads TGTGCCAGTTCGAGCGGTGGCAGCCCACTCAATCAGCCCCAGCATTTT. Full variable domain (missing parts from reference TRBV19 and TRBJ1-5): DGGITQSPKYLFRKEGQNVTLSCEQNLNHDAMYWYRQDPGQGLRLIYYSQIVNDFQKGDIAEGYSVSREKKESFPLTVTSAQKNPTAFYLCASSSGGSPLNQPQHFGDGTRLSIL.

The J gene is TRBJ1-2, the V gene TRBV21-1; the D call TRBD1 from the table was never checked on the DNA. TRBV21-1 is classified as a pseudogene. CDR3 length equals 15 residues. As DNA, the CDR3 is TGTGCCAGCAGCAACCCCACCTTAGACAGCTCCGGCTACACCTTC. Protein sequence: CASSNPTLDSSGYTF.

The rearrangement uses TRBV6-5 and TRBJ2-3; maybe TRBD2 (6 bases). The V gene lost 9 bases and the J gene lost 4 bases, with 17 bases spanning the gap. Germline V gene lookup returns CDR1 MNHEY and CDR2 SVGAGI. This CDR3 is 14 amino acids long. The CDR3 region is CASSWRAGADTQYF. In DNA form, the CDR3 reads TGTGCCAGTTCGTGGAGGGCGGGCGCAGATACGCAGTATTTT.

CDR3 in DNA: TGTGCCAGCAGCCCCTTCGGGACACTATCCTACGAGCAGTACTTC. It translates to CASSPFGTLSYEQYF. J is TRBJ2-7 and V is TRBV13; D is perhaps TRBD1 (6 bases). V gave up 5 bases and J gave up 1 base, with 15 bases separating them. This CDR3 has 15 residues. Germline values: CDR1 PRHDT, CDR2 FYEKMQ (reference sequence). The full variable domain, rest sourced from reference TRBV13 and TRBJ2-7, is AAGVIQSPRHLIKEKRETATLKCYPIPRHDTVYWYQQGPGQDPQFLISFYEKMQSDKGSIPDRFSAQQFSDYHSELNMSSLELGDSALYFCASSPFGTLSYEQYFGPGTRLTVT.

This chain joins TRBV30 and TRBJ2-7; TRBD2 agrees at 7 bases. Germline V gene lookup returns CDR1 GTSNPN and CDR2 SVGIG (reference sequence). The CDR3 runs 14 residues. The junction had 6 bases not matched to a gene; V was cut back by 1 base and J by 3 bases. The DNA for the CDR3 is TGTGCCTGGAGTGGAGTCTTAGCGGGCTACGAGCAGTACTTC. Translation gives CAWSGVLAGYEQYF.

V usage is TRBV30 and J usage is TRBJ2-3; possible D gene TRBD2, 5 bases. The length of the CDR3 is 15 residues. The germline V gene has CDR1 GTSNPN and CDR2 SVGIG (reference sequence). The ends were cut back, 0 bases at V and 3 bases at J, with 13 bases in the middle. The CDR3 protein is CAWSVLVPGTDTQYF. The CDR3 coding sequence is TGTGCCTGGAGTGTCCTGGTCCCGGGGACAGATACGCAGTATTTT.

V usage is TRBV7-9 and J usage is TRBJ1-1; possibly TRBD1 for D (5 bases). Per the germline V gene, CDR1 is SEHNR and CDR2 is FQNEAQ (reference sequence). V was pared by 4 bases and J by 7 bases, with 25 bases between. CDR3 size: 17 residues. The CDR3 DNA follows: TGTGCCAGCAGCTGGGGTTTGTTCGAAGGGGCGACGGGTGAAGCTTTCTTT. It encodes CASSWGLFEGATGEAFF.

The chain joins TRBV18 to TRBJ1-6, with a weak D call TRBD1 (6 bases). Trimming removed 2 bases at V and 9 bases at J, with 14 bases between. Looked up from germline, CDR1 is KGHSH and CDR2 is LQKENI. The CDR3 sequence is 15 residues long. The CDR3 DNA reads as TGTGCCAGCTCACCATCGGAGGGGGAGGGTTCACCCCTCCACTTT. Its protein product is CASSPSEGEGSPLHF.